The clone carrying this T cell receptor (beta chain) showed up just a few times. The data originate from a study of T-cell reconstitution after alpha-beta-depleted transplantation in children. Deletions cut 2 bases from V and 3 bases from J, with 15 bases between. This CDR3 has 16 residues. Germline V CDR1 and CDR2: WSHSY, SAAADI. Researchers prepared the TCRbeta library using unique molecular identifiers, the study reports. MiXCR, run by TCRdb on the PCR reads, gives a single entry per CDR3 protein. The top ten clones hold roughly 30% of a sample with about 980,000 distinct CDR3 sequences, around 30% of them seen once.

The rearrangement links TRBV10-2 to TRBJ2-3; D is unresolved. This receptor was obtained from a boy in the first two years of life who had a stem cell transplant for SCID, so the T cells may come from the graft donor. The specimen was PBMCs, mostly from graft donor cells, collected 360 days after TCRalphabeta/CD19-depleted stem cell transplant. The CDR3 sequence is CASSEIRSAATDTQYF. CDR3 DNA sequence: TGCGCCAGCAGTGAGATAAGGAGCGCGGCTACAGATACGCAGTATTTT.